These 25 T cell receptor beta chains originate from one sample sequenced in a study of CD8+ T cells in alopecia areata. Extracted RNA was reverse transcribed, and the resulting cDNA served as sequencing template. Only in-frame clones appear in the TCRdb table, and some are missing; sequencing was by immunoSEQ multiplex PCR. There are 110,000 to 150,000 clones in the sample; about half occur only once, and about 1% lies in the top ten. The source material was CD4+ T cells sorted from blood, sampled at week 0. The receptors shown here come from a human donor with alopecia areata.

The genes are TRBV14 and TRBJ2-1; D gene unclear. Trimming removed 2 bases from V and 7 bases from J, with 15 bases in between. The CDR3 is made up of 15 amino acids. Germline V gene lookup returns CDR1 SGHDN and CDR2 FVKESK. CDR3 residues: CASSQSLTSENEQFF. As DNA, the CDR3 is TGTGCCAGCAGCCAATCCCTCACCAGCGAGAATGAGCAGTTCTTC. The whole variable domain, remainder taken from reference TRBV14 and TRBJ2-1, is EAGVTQFPSHSVIEKGQTVTLRCDPISGHDNLYWYRRVMGKEIKFLLHFVKESKQDESGMPNNRFLAERTGGTYSTLKVQPAELEDSGVYFCASSQSLTSENEQFFGPGTRLTVL.

The chain carries TRBV4-1 and TRBJ2-6, with D unresolved. This CDR3 comprises 17 residues. Germline V CDR1 and CDR2: MGHRA, YSYEKL. With 0 bases removed from V and 0 bases from J, the gap between germline ends came to 9 bases. In DNA form, the CDR3 reads TGCGCCAGCAGCCAAGACTGGGCAAGCTCTGGGGCCAACGTCCTGACTTTC. It codes for CASSQDWASSGANVLTF.

This clone was seen a handful of times. The chain carries TRBV6-6 and TRBJ2-2; 10 bases fit TRBD2. CDR1 is MNHNY, CDR2 SVGAGI, per germline (reference sequence). The CDR3 is 16 residues long. The junction had 3 bases not matched to a gene; V was cut back by 0 bases and J by 5 bases. The CDR3 protein is CASSYSGTSVTGELFF. In DNA form, the CDR3 reads TGTGCCAGCAGTTACTCGGGGACTAGCGTAACCGGGGAGCTGTTTTTT.

A note on this clone: The same CDR3 is also encoded by other DNA sequences in this sample. The chain links TRBV20-1 to TRBJ1-2, with 8 positions matching TRBD1. CDR1 is DFQATT, CDR2 SNEGSKA, per germline (reference sequence). V shed 6 bases and J 6 bases; nucleotides not matched to a gene: 3. The CDR3 is 11 amino acids. The CDR3 sequence is CSARTGNGYTF. CDR3 DNA: TGCAGTGCGCGGACAGGGAATGGCTACACCTTC.

A few counts support this clone. The chain links TRBV6-5 to TRBJ1-1; the D is unclear. V was shortened by 2 bases and J by 9 bases, with 16 bases between the two germline ends. The CDR3 is made up of 14 amino acids. CDR1 MNHEY and CDR2 SVGAGI come from the germline V gene. CDR3 region: CASSYQSDRLKAFF. The CDR3 bases are TGTGCCAGCAGTTACCAGAGCGACCGTCTAAAAGCTTTCTTT.

This chain joins TRBV6-5 and TRBJ1-2, with 7 bases aligning to TRBD1. The J segment lost 9 bases and the V segment lost 5 bases, leaving 6 bases of the junction unmatched. This CDR3 is 12 amino acids long. CDR1 MNHEY and CDR2 SVGAGI come from the germline V gene. The CDR3 sequence: CASSPDRVSYTF. CDR3 in DNA: TGTGCCAGCAGTCCCGACAGGGTTAGCTACACCTTC.

The chain employs TRBV6-5 and TRBJ2-7; D is unresolved. Germline-derived CDR1 and CDR2 are MNHEY and SVGAGI. Trimming left V 4 bases short and J 2 bases short, with 12 bases between. The CDR3 has 14 residues. CDR3 in DNA: TGTGCCAGCAGTTCCGCGTCAACCACCTACGAGCAGTACTTC. Protein sequence: CASSSASTTYEQYF.

V gene TRBV7-8 combines with J gene TRBJ1-1; 8 bases match TRBD1. V lost 4 bases to trimming and J lost 8 bases; unmatched junction nucleotides: 3. Germline-derived CDR1 and CDR2 are SGHVS and FQNEAQ. The CDR3 spans 12 residues. The CDR3 region is CASSSGQGEAFF. The CDR3 coding sequence is TGTGCCAGCAGCTCTGGACAGGGAGAAGCTTTCTTT.

This clone was detected once. The chain employs TRBV15 and TRBJ2-7; 9 nucleotides line up with TRBD2. The V segment lost 4 bases and the J segment 2 bases; nucleotides outside the gene matches: 0. CDR1 and CDR2 from the germline V gene are LNHNV and YYDKDF (reference sequence). The CDR3 sequence is 13 residues long. In DNA form, the CDR3 reads TGTGCCACCAGCACTAGCGGGACCTACGAGCAGTACTTC. Protein product: CATSTSGTYEQYF.

A few counts support this clone. This chain connects TRBV28 to TRBJ2-3; 9 positions match TRBD2. V was clipped by 6 bases and J by 6 bases; unmatched bases: 10. The CDR3 consists of 15 residues. Germline loops: CDR1 MDHEN, CDR2 SYDVKM. The CDR3, as DNA: TGTGCCAGCAGCCCAAATAGCGGGAGTTCCGATACGCAGTATTTT. Translation: CASSPNSGSSDTQYF.

The chain carries TRBV27 and TRBJ2-7; D unresolved. The CDR3 is made up of 14 amino acids. Germline CDR1 is MNHEY and CDR2 is SMNVEV (reference sequence). Trimming cost V 4 bases and J 2 bases, with 12 bases left between them. CDR3 in amino acids: CASSSSDKTYEQYF. CDR3 DNA: TGTGCCAGCAGTTCGAGTGACAAGACCTACGAGCAGTACTTC.

Concerning this clone itself: The sample carries other DNA sequences with the same CDR3. The chain links TRBV29-1 to TRBJ2-7, with D hard to call. The CDR3 is 10 residues long. The germline gives CDR1 SQVTM, CDR2 ANQGSEA. V was pared by 6 bases and J by 2 bases, with 5 bases between. The CDR3 nucleotides are TGCAGCGTCGGCACCTACGAGCAGTACTTC. Its protein product is CSVGTYEQYF.

There are a few counts of this clone. The chain is built from TRBV7-9 and TRBJ2-5, with TRBD2 matching 8 bases. The CDR3 is 16 amino acids. CDR1 is SEHNR, CDR2 FQNEAQ, per germline (reference sequence). Germline trimming cut 5 bases from V and 4 bases from J; bases unmatched to any gene: 12. The CDR3 sequence: CASSPAELAGTETQYF. The CDR3 bases are TGTGCCAGCAGCCCTGCAGAGTTAGCGGGAACAGAGACCCAGTACTTC.

The CDR3, as DNA: TGCGCCAGCAGCTTGTTCCAGGGGAGCACAGATACGCAGTATTTT. Translating it yields CASSLFQGSTDTQYF. The chain couples TRBV5-1 to TRBJ2-3; perhaps TRBD1 as D (6 bases). The CDR3 has 15 amino acids. Germline assignment: CDR1 SGHRS and CDR2 YFSETQ. V dropped 1 base and J dropped 0 bases, with 9 bases sitting between them.

A few counts support this clone. The chain uses TRBV27 and TRBJ2-3, with D perhaps matching TRBD2 (6 bases). Between the trimmed V and J ends, which lost 7 bases and 3 bases, there was a span of 17 bases. CDR3 length equals 15 residues. Germline assignment: CDR1 MNHEY and CDR2 SMNVEV (reference sequence). The CDR3 sequence: CASMELGLETDTQYF. CDR3 DNA sequence: TGTGCCAGCATGGAATTGGGACTGGAAACAGATACGCAGTATTTT.

This clone was counted between two and nine times. This chain links TRBV29-1 with TRBJ2-1, with TRBD1 as a possible D gene (5 bases). V lost 6 bases to trimming and J lost 8 bases, with 17 bases between them. The germline V gene encodes CDR1 SQVTM and CDR2 ANQGSEA. The CDR3 consists of 13 residues. CDR3 in DNA: TGCAGCGTCGAACAGGATTTTAGGGATGAGCAGTTCTTC. Protein: CSVEQDFRDEQFF.

The J gene is TRBJ2-1, the V gene TRBV11-3; D unclear. Trimming cost V 3 bases and J 6 bases, with 9 bases left between them. The V gene's germline CDR1 is SGHNT and CDR2 YENEEA. The CDR3 is 13 amino acids. Here the CDR3 reads CASSFDRSNEQFF. CDR3 in DNA: TGTGCCAGCAGCTTCGATCGGTCCAATGAGCAGTTCTTC.

CDR3 region: CAWGGQIATEQYF. For the CDR3, the DNA is TGTGCCTGGGGGGGACAGATCGCCACCGAGCAGTACTTC. The rearrangement links TRBV30 to TRBJ2-7; TRBD1 agrees at 7 bases. Trimming took 5 bases from V and 6 from J; bases not matched to a gene: 10. This CDR3 region has 13 residues. Germline V lookup: CDR1 GTSNPN, CDR2 SVGIG (reference sequence).

This chain links TRBV5-1 with TRBJ2-7, with D possibly TRBD2 on 5 matching bases. The CDR3 consists of 13 residues. In germline, CDR1 is SGHRS, CDR2 YFSETQ. With 7 bases removed from V and 3 bases from J, the gap between germline ends came to 14 bases. The CDR3 DNA is TGCGCCAGCCGCCCTCTCCGGGGCTACGAGCAGTACTTC. Its protein is CASRPLRGYEQYF.

This clone was counted only a few times. This chain links TRBV29-1 with TRBJ1-2, with D possibly TRBD1 on 5 matching bases. This CDR3 has 16 residues. The V gene lost 7 bases and the J gene lost 0 bases, with 21 bases spanning the gap. Germline CDR1 SQVTM, CDR2 ANQGSEA. The CDR3 DNA reads TGCAGCGCCGATACCCCACCGGGACTTTCTAACTATGGCTACACCTTC. Translated: CSADTPPGLSNYGYTF.

This chain joins TRBV30 and TRBJ1-5, with D uncertain. CDR1 is GTSNPN, CDR2 SVGIG, per germline (reference sequence). Trimming took off 1 base at V and 0 bases at J, with 7 bases between the two ends. The CDR3 is made up of 14 amino acids. The CDR3 sequence is CAWSEGYSNQPQHF. The CDR3 DNA sequence: TGTGCCTGGAGTGAAGGGTATAGCAATCAGCCCCAGCATTTT.

The gene calls are TRBV18 and TRBJ2-7; the D gene is possibly TRBD1 (5 bases). Germline V gene sequence: CDR1 KGHSH, CDR2 LQKENI. The CDR3 has 13 residues. Between the trimmed V and J ends, which lost 6 bases and 2 bases, there was a span of 11 bases. This CDR3 reads CASSTDSAYEQYF. DNA of the CDR3: TGTGCCAGCTCGACAGACAGTGCCTACGAGCAGTACTTC.

The chain carries TRBV7-2 and TRBJ2-3; D remains unclear. Per the germline V gene, CDR1 is SGHTA and CDR2 is FQGNSA. The CDR3 runs to 13 residues. The V and J ends lost 4 bases and 2 bases respectively, with 7 bases between them. CDR3 protein: CASSYGPTDTQYF. The CDR3 DNA follows: TGTGCCAGCAGCTACGGGCCCACAGATACGCAGTATTTT. The full variable domain, completed using reference TRBV7-2 and TRBJ2-3, is GAGVSQSPSNKVTEKGKDVELRCDPISGHTALYWYRQSLGQGLEFLIYFQGNSAPDKSGLPSDRFSAERTGGSVSTLTIQRTQQEDSAVYLCASSYGPTDTQYFGPGTRLTVL.

CDR3 loop: CASSQAGGGNYGYTF. Written as DNA, the CDR3 is TGCGCCAGCAGCCAAGCTGGTGGGGGTAACTATGGCTACACCTTC. The V gene is TRBV4-1, the J gene TRBJ1-2; tentatively, D is TRBD1 (5 bases). V shed 1 base and J shed 1 base, with 10 bases lying between them. Per the germline V gene, CDR1 is MGHRA and CDR2 is YSYEKL. CDR3 size: 15 residues.

This clone was counted only a few times. The rearrangement joins TRBV10-3 to TRBJ2-2; 10 bases are a match to TRBD1. CDR1 and CDR2 (germline): ENHRY, SYGVKD. J was trimmed by 6 bases and V by 4 bases; bases with no gene match: 8. The CDR3 is made up of 16 amino acids. CDR3 sequence: CAISGRRGTGAGELFF. DNA for the CDR3: TGTGCCATCAGTGGCCGGCGAGGGACAGGGGCCGGGGAGCTGTTTTTT.